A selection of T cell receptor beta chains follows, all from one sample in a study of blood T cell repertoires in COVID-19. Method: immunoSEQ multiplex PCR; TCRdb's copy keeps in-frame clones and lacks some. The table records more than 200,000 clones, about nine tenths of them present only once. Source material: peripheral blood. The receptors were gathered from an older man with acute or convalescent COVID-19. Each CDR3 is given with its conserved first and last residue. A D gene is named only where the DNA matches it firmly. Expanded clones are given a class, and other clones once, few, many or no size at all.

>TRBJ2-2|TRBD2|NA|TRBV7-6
TGTGCCAGCAGCCCCTGGGGGGGAGGCTCCACCGGGGAGCTGTTTTTT
CASSPWGGGSTGELFF
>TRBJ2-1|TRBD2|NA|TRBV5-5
TGTGCCAGCAGCGCCTTCGGGTCGGGAGGGCCGGATGAGCAGTTCTTC
CASSAFGSGGPDEQFF
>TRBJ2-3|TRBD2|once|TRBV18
TGTGCCAGCTCACCACCTAAGCGGGAGATCACAGATACGCAGTATTTT
CASSPPKREITDTQYF
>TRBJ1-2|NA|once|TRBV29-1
TGCAGCGTTGTCGCTAACTATGGCTACACCTTC
CSVVANYGYTF
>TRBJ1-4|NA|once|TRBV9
TGTGCCAGCAGCGTAGGGGGGGGCATAACTAATGAAAAACTGTTTTTT
CASSVGGGITNEKLFF
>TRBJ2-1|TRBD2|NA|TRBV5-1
TGCGCCAGCAGCTTGGCTAGCGGGAGGTACAATGAGCAGTTCTTC
CASSLASGRYNEQFF
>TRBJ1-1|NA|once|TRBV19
TGTGCCAGTAGTATAGAGCGCCCTAACACTGAAGCTTTCTTT
CASSIERPNTEAFF
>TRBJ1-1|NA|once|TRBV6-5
TGTGCCAGCAGGCGGCCCGGGGAGACTGAAGCTTTCTTT
CASRRPGETEAFF
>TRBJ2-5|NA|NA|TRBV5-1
TGCGCCAGCAGCGGGGGGGACATTGGGCGACGAGAGACCCAGTACTTC
CASSGGDIGRRETQYF
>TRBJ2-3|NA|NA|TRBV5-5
TGTGCCAGCAGCTTGCGCGGGGCAGGAGTCACCACAGATACGCAGTATTTT
CASSLRGAGVTTDTQYF
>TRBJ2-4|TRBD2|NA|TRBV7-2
TGTGCCAGCAGCCTCGAAGGCGGGGGAGCCAAAAACATTCAGTACTTC
CASSLEGGGAKNIQYF
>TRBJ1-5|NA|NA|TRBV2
TGTGCCAGCAGTGCAAAGACAGGAAATTATCAGCCCCAGCATTTT
CASSAKTGNYQPQHF
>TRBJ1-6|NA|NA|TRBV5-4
TGTGCCAGCAGCCCGGACAGTAATTCACCCCTCCACTTT
CASSPDSNSPLHF
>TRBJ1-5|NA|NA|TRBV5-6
TGTGCCAGCAGCTTGGCCTATTCTAGCAATCAGCCCCAGCATTTT
CASSLAYSSNQPQHF
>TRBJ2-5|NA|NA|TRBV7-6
TGTGCCAGCAGCCTTAACACAGGGCGATCAGAGACCCAGTACTTC
CASSLNTGRSETQYF
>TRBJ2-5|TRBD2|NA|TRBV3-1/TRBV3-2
TGTGCCAGCAGCGTACTAGCGGGAGACGAGACCCAGTACTTC
CASSVLAGDETQYF
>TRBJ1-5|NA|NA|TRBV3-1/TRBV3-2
TGTGCCAGCAGCCAAGCACCCGCTAAAAATCAGCCCCAGCATTTT
CASSQAPAKNQPQHF
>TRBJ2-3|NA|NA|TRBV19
TGTGCCAGTAGTATAGCGGGGAGCGCAGATACGCAGTATTTT
CASSIAGSADTQYF
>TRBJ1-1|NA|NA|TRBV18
TGTGCCAGCTCACTAGGGGTTCCGGGGAACACTGAAGCTTTCTTT
CASSLGVPGNTEAFF
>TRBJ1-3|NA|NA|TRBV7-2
TGTGCCAGCGGCCTAAAAGTTCCCGGGACTGGAAACACCATATATTTT
CASGLKVPGTGNTIYF
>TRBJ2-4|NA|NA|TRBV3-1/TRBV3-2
TGTGCCAGCAGCCCAAGTCAGGGTAGCAAAAACATTCAGTACTTC
CASSPSQGSKNIQYF
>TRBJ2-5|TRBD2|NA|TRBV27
TGTGCCAGCAGCCTTACTACTAGCGACGCGACCCAGTACTTC
CASSLTTSDATQYF
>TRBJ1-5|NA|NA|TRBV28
TGTGCCAGCAGTTTACTGGCAGGAGGGGCCAGGTTGGGGCAGCCCCAGCATTTT
CASSLLAGGARLGQPQHF
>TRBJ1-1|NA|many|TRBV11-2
TGTGCCAGCAGCAAGACAGGAACGGGGTCGGCTTTCTTT
CASSKTGTGSAFF
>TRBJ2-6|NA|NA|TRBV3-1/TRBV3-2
TGTGCCAGCAGCCAAGACGGGAGCCCCTCTGGGGCCAACGTCCTGACTTTC
CASSQDGSPSGANVLTF
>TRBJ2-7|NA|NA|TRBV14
TGTGCCAGCTCTATCTTGACCCGGGGAGCCTACGAGCAGTACTTC
CASSILTRGAYEQYF
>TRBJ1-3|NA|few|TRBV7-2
TGTGCCAGCACCCCCGCCGGGTCCCTCTCTGGAAACACCATATATTTT
CASTPAGSLSGNTIYF
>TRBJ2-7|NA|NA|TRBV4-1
TGCGCCAGCAGCCAAGATCTGTGGCGGAAAGAGCAGTACTTC
CASSQDLWRKEQYF
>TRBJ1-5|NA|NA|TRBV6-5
TGTGCCAGCACTCAGGGGCACAATCAGCCCCAGCATTTT
CASTQGHNQPQHF
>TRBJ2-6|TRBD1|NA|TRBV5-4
TGTGCCAGCAGCTCACAGGGGGCTGGGGCCAACGTCCTGACTTTC
CASSSQGAGANVLTF
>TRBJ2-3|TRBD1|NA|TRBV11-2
TGTGCCAGCAGCCCGGGTTTGGGGACAGGGAGCACAGATACGCAGTATTTT
CASSPGLGTGSTDTQYF
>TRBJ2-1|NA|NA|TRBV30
TGTGCCTGGGGATTCGGCGGAAACAATGAGCAGTTCTTC
CAWGFGGNNEQFF
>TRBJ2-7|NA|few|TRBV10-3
TGTGCCATCAGTGATTTTACTAGTCGTTACGAGCAGTACTTC
CAISDFTSRYEQYF
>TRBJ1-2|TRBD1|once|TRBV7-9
TGTGCCAGCAGCTCCGGGACAGGCTTCTATGGCTACACCTTC
CASSSGTGFYGYTF
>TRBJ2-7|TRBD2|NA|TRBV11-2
TGTGCCAGCAGCCCGCTCCTTAGCGGGAGCTCCTACGAGCAGTACTTC
CASSPLLSGSSYEQYF
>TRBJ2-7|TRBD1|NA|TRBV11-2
TGTGCCAGCAGCTTGTCAGGGGGCGTCTCCGAGCAGTACTTC
CASSLSGGVSEQYF
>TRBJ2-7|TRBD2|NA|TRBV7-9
TGTGCCAGCAGCAGAGGGACTAGCGGGAGAGCCTACGAGCAGTACTTC
CASSRGTSGRAYEQYF
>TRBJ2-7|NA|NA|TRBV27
TGTGCCAGCAGCTACAGAGGACAGATCGAGCAGTACTTC
CASSYRGQIEQYF
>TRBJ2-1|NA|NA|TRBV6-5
TGTGCCAGCAGTTACAGGGGCTGGGGCAACAATGAGCAGTTCTTC
CASSYRGWGNNEQFF
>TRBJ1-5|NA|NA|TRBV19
TGTGCCGTTTCAGGGCAGGGAAGGGGTCAGCCCCAGCATTTT
CAVSGQGRGQPQHF
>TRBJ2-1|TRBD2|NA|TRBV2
TGTGCCAGCAGTGAGGTAAAGTGGGCGGGAGAGAGCAATGAGCAGTTCTTC
CASSEVKWAGESNEQFF
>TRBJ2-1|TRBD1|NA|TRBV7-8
TGTGCCAGCAGCCCCCGACAGGGATCTGTTTTAAATGAGCAGTTCTTC
CASSPRQGSVLNEQFF
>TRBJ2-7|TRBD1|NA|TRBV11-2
TGTGCCAGCAGCTTGGGGACAGGGCCTACCTACGAGCAGTACTTC
CASSLGTGPTYEQYF
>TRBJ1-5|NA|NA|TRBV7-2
TGTGCCAGCAGCCCCCAGTATGGGGCCAATCAGCCCCAGCATTTT
CASSPQYGANQPQHF
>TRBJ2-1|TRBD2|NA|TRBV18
TGTGCCAGCTCCCCCTCAGGAGCGGGAGTCCATGAGCAGTTCTTC
CASSPSGAGVHEQFF
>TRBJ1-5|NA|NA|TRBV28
TGTGCCAGCAGCTCAGGGGTACCTTATAGCAATCAGCCCCAGCATTTT
CASSSGVPYSNQPQHF
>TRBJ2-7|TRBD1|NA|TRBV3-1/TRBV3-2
TGTGCCAGCAGCCCCCCTACTGACAGGGCATACGAGCAGTACTTC
CASSPPTDRAYEQYF
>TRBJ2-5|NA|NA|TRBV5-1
TGCGCCAGCAGCTTGGAGGCTAGCACTTCGACCCAGTACTTC
CASSLEASTSTQYF
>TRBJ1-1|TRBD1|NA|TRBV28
TGTGCCAGCAGTTCGATCCCTCAGGGGGCTTTAGAGGCTTTCTTT
CASSSIPQGALEAFF